This T cell receptor beta chain derives from a study of blood T cell repertoires in COVID-19. Study-level information: COVID-19 samples from acute and convalescent phases originated in the United States, Italy and Spain.

This table comes from immunoSEQ multiplex PCR, and its TCRdb copy is limited to in-frame clones, with some not included. Of around 330,000 clones listed, around 90% are singletons. V was trimmed by 4 bases and J by 2 bases, leaving 9 bases between them. The CDR3 covers 13 residues. From germline, CDR1 is MNHEY and CDR2 SVGEGT. The receptor's source is a man in his sixties who had recovered from COVID-19. The sample consisted of PBMCs or T cells enriched from blood (not recorded which). V is TRBV6-2 or TRBV6-3 and J is TRBJ2-7; D unclear. The CDR3 bases are TGTGCCAGCAGTTTAGACAAGGCCTACGAGCAGTACTTC. Its protein is CASSLDKAYEQYF.